Shown below are 15 T cell receptor beta chains from a single sample sequenced in a study of tumor-infiltrating lymphocytes in localized non-small cell lung cancer. Libraries were prepared by immunoSEQ multiplex PCR; TCRdb keeps only in-frame clonotypes and omits some of them. The sample consists of roughly 7,200 clones, around 60% of them appearing once. Sequencing was performed on lung tumor tissue. These receptors were obtained from a human donor with non-small cell lung cancer.

The V gene is TRBV5-1, the J gene TRBJ1-6; D may be TRBD1 (6 bases). V lost 0 bases, J lost 7 bases, and 14 bases lay in between. Germline V gene lookup returns CDR1 SGHRS and CDR2 YFSETQ. This CDR3 region has 16 residues. The CDR3 sequence is CASSLVETGPNSPLHF. DNA of the CDR3: TGCGCCAGCAGCTTGGTAGAGACAGGACCAAATTCACCCCTCCACTTT.

V and J are TRBV18 and TRBJ2-1; the D is unclear. The CDR3 covers 13 residues. Germline CDR1 and CDR2: KGHSH and LQKENI. V lost 5 bases and J 9 bases, leaving 14 bases between the germline ends. The CDR3 is CASSTFSTPEQFF. CDR3 coding DNA: TGTGCCAGCTCAACGTTTTCTACCCCTGAGCAGTTCTTC.

The chain joins TRBV7-9 to TRBJ2-5; D not certain. With 7 bases removed from V and 2 bases from J, the gap between germline ends came to 8 bases. The CDR3 sequence is 12 residues long. Germline lookup yields CDR1 SEHNR and CDR2 FQNEAQ (reference sequence). This CDR3 is CASTHLQETQYF. For the CDR3, the DNA is TGTGCCAGCACCCATTTACAAGAGACCCAGTACTTC. Together with reference TRBV7-9 and TRBJ2-5, the CDR3 gives the full variable domain: DTGVSQNPRHKITKRGQNVTFRCDPISEHNRLYWYRQTLGQGPEFLTYFQNEAQLEKSRLLSDRFSAERPKGSFSTLEIQRTEQGDSAMYLCASTHLQETQYFGPGTRLLVL.

This chain joins TRBV12-5 and TRBJ2-3, with 7 bases lining up with TRBD2. CDR1 is LGHNT, CDR2 FRNRAP, per germline. The CDR3 sequence is 13 residues long. Trimming took 6 bases from V and 2 from J; bases not matched to a gene: 2. The CDR3 here is CASGRGVTDTQYF. CDR3 coding DNA: TGTGCTAGTGGCCGGGGGGTCACAGATACGCAGTATTTT.

Notes on this clone: In this CDR3 the conserved last residue, phenylalanine or tryptophan, is missing, so a read error is likely. Because the CDR3's place on the DNA is in doubt, the DNA is left out and the CDR3 is given as listed by TCRdb. V and J are TRBV10-3 and TRBJ1-2. Ends included, the CDR3 has 15 residues. Germline CDR1 ENHRY, CDR2 SYGVKD. The CDR3 spells CAISEGSGVLASREI.

The chain carries TRBV2 and TRBJ2-1; TRBD2 aligns across 11 bases. The CDR3 sequence is 15 residues long. Unmatched junction bases numbered 3, after V lost 5 bases and J lost 3 bases. Germline loops: CDR1 SNHLY, CDR2 FYNNEI. Written as DNA, the CDR3 is TGTGCCAGCAGTCCCGGGACTAGCGGCTACAATGAGCAGTTCTTC. It codes for CASSPGTSGYNEQFF.

This chain uses TRBV5-1 with TRBJ1-3; 8 bases align to TRBD1. In germline, CDR1 is SGHRS, CDR2 YFSETQ. V shed 0 bases, J shed 3 bases, and the junction held 5 bases outside the gene matches. The CDR3 runs 16 residues. The CDR3 spells CASSLGQGAYGNTIYF. The CDR3 nucleotides read TGCGCCAGCAGCTTGGGCCAGGGGGCGTATGGAAACACCATATATTTT.

This clone came up a few times. The chain links TRBV6-5 to TRBJ2-7; no definite D call. This CDR3 spans 14 amino acids. V lost 8 bases and J 3 bases, leaving 17 bases between the germline ends. Germline V CDR1 and CDR2: MNHEY, SVGAGI. The CDR3 region is CASAPPGWVYEQYF. CDR3 in DNA: TGTGCCAGCGCTCCCCCGGGTTGGGTCTACGAGCAGTACTTC.

The chain has TRBV5-1 and TRBJ2-5; 8 nucleotides agree with TRBD1. V trimming: 4 bases; J trimming: 5 bases; junction bases outside the gene matches: 13. This CDR3 has 16 residues. CDR1 is SGHRS, CDR2 YFSETQ, per germline. The CDR3 region is CASSPEPRGREETQYF. CDR3 nucleotide sequence: TGCGCCAGCAGCCCGGAACCCAGGGGGCGCGAGGAGACCCAGTACTTC.

This clone was observed a handful of times. The chain links TRBV18 to TRBJ2-7; D might be TRBD2 (6 bases). V lost 6 bases to trimming and J lost 2 bases, with 11 bases between them. This CDR3 contains 13 residues. Germline loops: CDR1 KGHSH, CDR2 LQKENI. The CDR3 DNA follows: TGTGCCAGCTCCCCTAGGAGGGCCTACGAGCAGTACTTC. Its translation: CASSPRRAYEQYF.

This clone is judged medium-sized. The chain links TRBV6-5 to TRBJ2-3, with TRBD2 matching 8 bases. V lost 8 bases, J lost 6 bases, and 7 bases stayed unmatched. Germline CDR1 is MNHEY and CDR2 is SVGAGI. CDR3 size: 13 residues. CDR3 sequence reads: CASSGGALDTQYF. In DNA form, the CDR3 reads TGTGCCAGCTCGGGGGGGGCCCTCGATACGCAGTATTTT.

The chain has TRBV6-5 and TRBJ1-4; no firm D call. The CDR3 contains 15 residues. CDR1 and CDR2 from the germline V gene are MNHEY and SVGAGI. Trimming took 2 bases from V and 0 from J, leaving 7 bases between them. The CDR3 DNA reads TGTGCCAGCAGTTACGCGGCGACAACTAATGAAAAACTGTTTTTT. Residues: CASSYAATTNEKLFF.

In its sample, this clone was seen a few times. This sequence joins TRBV14 and TRBJ1-3, with D possibly being TRBD1 (5 bases). Deletions cut 1 base from V and 2 bases from J, with 15 bases between. The length of the CDR3 is 17 residues. Germline V gives CDR1 SGHDN, CDR2 FVKESK. The CDR3 is CASSQAGPGRAGNTIYF. CDR3 nucleotides: TGTGCCAGCAGCCAAGCTGGACCAGGGCGGGCTGGAAACACCATATATTTT.

The chain carries TRBV9 and TRBJ1-2, with 7 bases that match TRBD1. The CDR3 runs to 17 residues. With V trimmed by 2 bases and J by 4 bases, 14 bases remained unmatched. Germline V gene lookup returns CDR1 SGDLS and CDR2 YYNGEE. CDR3 in DNA: TGTGCCAGCAGCGTCGAACCAGGACAGGTCATCCCCTATGGCTACACCTTC. Protein sequence: CASSVEPGQVIPYGYTF.

The V and J genes are TRBV15 and TRBJ2-1, with a weak D call TRBD2 (5 bases). The CDR3 contains 17 residues. Looked up from germline, CDR1 is LNHNV and CDR2 is YYDKDF (reference sequence). V gave up 5 bases and J gave up 5 bases, with 22 bases separating them. The CDR3 region is CATSSPLIRGIDNEQFF. CDR3 DNA: TGTGCCACCAGCTCTCCGCTAATACGGGGTATTGACAATGAGCAGTTCTTC.